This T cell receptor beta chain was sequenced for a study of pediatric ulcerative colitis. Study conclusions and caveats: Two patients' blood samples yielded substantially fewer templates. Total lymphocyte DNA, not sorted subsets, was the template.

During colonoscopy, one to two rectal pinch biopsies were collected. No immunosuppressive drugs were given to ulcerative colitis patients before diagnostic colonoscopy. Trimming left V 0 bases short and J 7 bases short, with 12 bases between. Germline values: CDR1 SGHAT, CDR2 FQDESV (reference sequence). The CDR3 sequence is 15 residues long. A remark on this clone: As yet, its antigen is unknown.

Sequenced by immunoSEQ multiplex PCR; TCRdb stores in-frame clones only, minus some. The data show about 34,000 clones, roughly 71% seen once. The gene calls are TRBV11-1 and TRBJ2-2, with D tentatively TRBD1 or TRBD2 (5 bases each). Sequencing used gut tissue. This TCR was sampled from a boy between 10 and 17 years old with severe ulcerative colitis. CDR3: CASSLAGRGHGELFF. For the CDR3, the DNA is TGTGCCAGCAGCTTAGCGGGGCGCGGGCACGGGGAGCTGTTTTTT.